Sequencing of this T cell receptor (beta chain) was carried out in a study of cytomegalovirus exposure and HLA in healthy donors. Findings and caveats of the study: According to a later analysis, donors in an Asian-associated ancestry cluster reportedly had fewer N-insertions than the roughly 640-donor mean.

60 Vbeta and 13 Jbeta primers were used in PCR. Clones were read by immunoSEQ multiplex PCR, and TCRdb kept only the in-frame ones, dropping some. The sample has roughly 160,000 clones, around 79% seen once. This clone appeared once. The antigen is undetermined. The CDR3 totals 15 residues. CDR1 and CDR2 from the germline V gene are ENHRY and SYGVKD. The ends lost 0 bases at V and 5 bases at J; junction bases unmatched: 6. The origin of this receptor is a man aged 35 to 55 in good health and CMV-seronegative. Sample: PBMCs. V and J are TRBV10-3 and TRBJ1-2, with 7 positions matching TRBD1. CDR3 region: CAISESTYRGYGYTF. The CDR3 nucleotides read TGTGCCATCAGTGAGTCCACTTACAGGGGTTATGGCTACACCTTC.